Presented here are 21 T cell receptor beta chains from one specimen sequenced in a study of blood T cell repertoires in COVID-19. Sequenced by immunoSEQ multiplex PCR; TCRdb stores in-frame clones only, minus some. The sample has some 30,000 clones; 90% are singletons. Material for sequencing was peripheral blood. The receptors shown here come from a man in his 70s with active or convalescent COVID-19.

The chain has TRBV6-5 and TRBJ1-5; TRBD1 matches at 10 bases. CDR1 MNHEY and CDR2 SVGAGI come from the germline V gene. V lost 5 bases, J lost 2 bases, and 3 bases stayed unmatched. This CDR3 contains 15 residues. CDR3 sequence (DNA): TGTGCCAGCAGTCCCGGGACAGGGGGCAATCAGCCCCAGCATTTT. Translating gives CASSPGTGGNQPQHF.

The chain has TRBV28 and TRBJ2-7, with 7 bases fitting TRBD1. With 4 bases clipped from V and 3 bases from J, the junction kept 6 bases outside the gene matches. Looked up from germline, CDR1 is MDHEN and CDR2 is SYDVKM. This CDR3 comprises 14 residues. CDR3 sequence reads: CASSSPGQFYEQYF. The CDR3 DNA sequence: TGTGCCAGCAGTTCTCCGGGACAGTTCTACGAGCAGTACTTC.

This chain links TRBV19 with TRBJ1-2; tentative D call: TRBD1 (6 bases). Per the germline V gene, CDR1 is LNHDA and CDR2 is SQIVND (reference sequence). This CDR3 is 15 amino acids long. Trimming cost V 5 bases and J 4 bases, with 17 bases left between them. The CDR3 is CASSPRGAGVYGYTF. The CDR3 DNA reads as TGTGCCAGTAGTCCACGGGGGGCTGGCGTCTATGGCTACACCTTC.

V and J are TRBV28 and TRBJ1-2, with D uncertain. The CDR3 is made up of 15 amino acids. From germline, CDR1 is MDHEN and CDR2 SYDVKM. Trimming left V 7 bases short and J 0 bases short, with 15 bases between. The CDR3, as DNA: TGTGCCAGCACCCCGGCGTTGACTGCTAACTATGGCTACACCTTC. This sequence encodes CASTPALTANYGYTF.

The CDR3 DNA sequence: TGTGCCAGCTCAGCACGGGACAGGGGGCTAGGGGACACTGAAGCTTTCTTT. Its translation: CASSARDRGLGDTEAFF. The chain employs TRBV18 and TRBJ1-1, with 12 bases that match TRBD1. Germline trimming cut 5 bases from V and 3 bases from J; bases unmatched to any gene: 10. The CDR3 runs to 17 residues. CDR1 is KGHSH and CDR2 is LQKENI in the germline V gene.

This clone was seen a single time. The CDR3 DNA follows: TGTGCCAGCAGCAGGCAGGGGGCTAACTATGGCTACACCTTC. It yields the protein CASSRQGANYGYTF. This chain connects TRBV6-5 to TRBJ1-2, with 7 bases fitting TRBD1. The CDR3 is 14 amino acids. Germline V gene sequence: CDR1 MNHEY, CDR2 SVGAGI. Losses at the gene ends were 6 bases for V and 0 bases for J; bases not matched to a gene: 4.

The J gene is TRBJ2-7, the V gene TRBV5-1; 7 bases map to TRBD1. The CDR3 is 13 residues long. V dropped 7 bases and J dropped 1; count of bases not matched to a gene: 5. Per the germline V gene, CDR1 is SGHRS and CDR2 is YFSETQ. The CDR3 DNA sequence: TGCGCCAGCCGACAGGGTGGGTCCTACGAGCAGTACTTC. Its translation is CASRQGGSYEQYF. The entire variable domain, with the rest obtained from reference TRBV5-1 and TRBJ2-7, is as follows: KAGVTQTPRYLIKTRGQQVTLSCSPISGHRSVSWYQQTPGQGLQFLFEYFSETQRNKGNFPGRFSGRQFSNSRSEMNVSTLELGDSALYLCASRQGGSYEQYFGPGTRLTVT.

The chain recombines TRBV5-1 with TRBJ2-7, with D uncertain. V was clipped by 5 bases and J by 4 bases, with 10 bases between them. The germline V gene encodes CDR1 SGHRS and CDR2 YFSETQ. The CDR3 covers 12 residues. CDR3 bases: TGCGCCAGCAGAGAGACACTTTACGAGCAGTACTTC. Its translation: CASRETLYEQYF. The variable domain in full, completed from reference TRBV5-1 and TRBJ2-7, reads KAGVTQTPRYLIKTRGQQVTLSCSPISGHRSVSWYQQTPGQGLQFLFEYFSETQRNKGNFPGRFSGRQFSNSRSEMNVSTLELGDSALYLCASRETLYEQYFGPGTRLTVT.

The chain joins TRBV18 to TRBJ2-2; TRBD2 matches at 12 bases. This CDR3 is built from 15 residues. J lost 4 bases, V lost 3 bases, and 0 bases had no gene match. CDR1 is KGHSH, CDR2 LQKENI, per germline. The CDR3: CASSPGLAGTGELFF. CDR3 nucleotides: TGTGCCAGCTCACCGGGACTAGCGGGCACCGGGGAGCTGTTTTTT.

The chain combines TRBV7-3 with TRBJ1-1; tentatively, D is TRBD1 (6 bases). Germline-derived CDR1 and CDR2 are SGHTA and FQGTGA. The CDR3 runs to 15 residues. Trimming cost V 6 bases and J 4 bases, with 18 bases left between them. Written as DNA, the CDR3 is TGTGCCAGCAGTCCTGGGGGGGCGGTTGGCACTGAAGCTTTCTTT. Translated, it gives CASSPGGAVGTEAFF.

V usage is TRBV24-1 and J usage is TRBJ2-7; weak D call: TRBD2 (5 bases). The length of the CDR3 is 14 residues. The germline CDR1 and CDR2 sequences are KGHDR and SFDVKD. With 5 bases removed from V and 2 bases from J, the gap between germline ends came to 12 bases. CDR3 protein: CATSGNLAPYEQYF. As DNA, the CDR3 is TGTGCCACCAGTGGCAATCTAGCTCCCTACGAGCAGTACTTC.

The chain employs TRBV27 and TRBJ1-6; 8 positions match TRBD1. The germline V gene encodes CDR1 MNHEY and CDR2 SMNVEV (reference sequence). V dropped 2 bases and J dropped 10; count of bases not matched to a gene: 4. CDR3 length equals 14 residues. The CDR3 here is CASSLAGGISPLHF. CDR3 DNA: TGTGCCAGCAGTTTAGCAGGGGGCATATCACCCCTCCACTTT.

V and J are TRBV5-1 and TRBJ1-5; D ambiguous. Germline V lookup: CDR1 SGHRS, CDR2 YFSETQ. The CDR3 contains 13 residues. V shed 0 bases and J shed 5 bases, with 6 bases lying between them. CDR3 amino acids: CASSLEIDQPQHF. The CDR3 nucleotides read TGCGCCAGCAGCTTGGAGATAGATCAGCCCCAGCATTTT.

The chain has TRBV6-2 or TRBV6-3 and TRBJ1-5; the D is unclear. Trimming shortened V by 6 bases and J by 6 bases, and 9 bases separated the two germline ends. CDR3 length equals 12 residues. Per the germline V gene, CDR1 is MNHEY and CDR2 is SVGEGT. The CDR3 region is CASSPRGQPQHF. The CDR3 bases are TGTGCCAGCAGCCCCCGGGGTCAGCCCCAGCATTTT.

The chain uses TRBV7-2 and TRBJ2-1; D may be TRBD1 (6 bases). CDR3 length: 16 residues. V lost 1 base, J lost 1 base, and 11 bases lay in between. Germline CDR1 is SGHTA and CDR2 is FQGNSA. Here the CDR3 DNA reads TGTGCCAGCAGCTTAGGGGGGCCCCAATCCTACAATGAGCAGTTCTTC. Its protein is CASSLGGPQSYNEQFF.

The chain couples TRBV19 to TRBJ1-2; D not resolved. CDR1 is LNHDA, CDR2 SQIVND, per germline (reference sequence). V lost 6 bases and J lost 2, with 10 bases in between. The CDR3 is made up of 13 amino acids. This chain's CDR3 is CASRETANYGYTF. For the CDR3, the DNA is TGTGCCAGTAGGGAGACGGCGAACTATGGCTACACCTTC.

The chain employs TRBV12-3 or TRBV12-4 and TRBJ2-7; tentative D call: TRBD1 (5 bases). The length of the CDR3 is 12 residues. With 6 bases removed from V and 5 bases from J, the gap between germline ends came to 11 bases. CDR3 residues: CASSRQLDEQYF. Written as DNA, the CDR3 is TGTGCCAGCAGCCGACAGTTAGACGAGCAGTACTTC.

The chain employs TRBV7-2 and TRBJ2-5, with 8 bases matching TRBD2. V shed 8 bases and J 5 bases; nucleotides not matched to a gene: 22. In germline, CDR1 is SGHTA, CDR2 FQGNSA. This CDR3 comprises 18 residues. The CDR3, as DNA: TGTGCCAGCGCCTCTTGGAGCGGTCCCGGGAGGGCCGGGGAGACCCAGTACTTC. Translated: CASASWSGPGRAGETQYF.

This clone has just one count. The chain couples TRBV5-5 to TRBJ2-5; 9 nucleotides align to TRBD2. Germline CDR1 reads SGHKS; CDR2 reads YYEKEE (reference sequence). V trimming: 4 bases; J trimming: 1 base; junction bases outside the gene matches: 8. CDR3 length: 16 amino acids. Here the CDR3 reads CASSKTAGGLQETQYF. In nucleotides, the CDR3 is TGTGCCAGCAGCAAGACAGCGGGGGGACTCCAAGAGACCCAGTACTTC.

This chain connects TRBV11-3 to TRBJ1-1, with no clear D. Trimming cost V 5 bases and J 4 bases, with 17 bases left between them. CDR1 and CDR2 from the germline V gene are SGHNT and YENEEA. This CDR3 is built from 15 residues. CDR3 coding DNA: TGTGCCAGCAGCCAAGGGAGTCAGTGGGGCACTGAAGCTTTCTTT. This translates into CASSQGSQWGTEAFF. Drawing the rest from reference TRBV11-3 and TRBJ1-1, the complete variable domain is EAGVVQSPRYKIIEKKQPVAFWCNPISGHNTLYWYLQNLGQGPELLIRYENEEAVDDSQLPKDRFSAERLKGVDSTLKIQPAELGDSAVYLCASSQGSQWGTEAFFGQGTRLTVV.

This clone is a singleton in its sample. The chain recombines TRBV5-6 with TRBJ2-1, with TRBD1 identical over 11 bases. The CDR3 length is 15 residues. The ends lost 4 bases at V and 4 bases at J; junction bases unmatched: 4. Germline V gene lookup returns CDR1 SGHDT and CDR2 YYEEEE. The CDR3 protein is CASSKGTGGYNEQFF. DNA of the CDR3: TGTGCCAGCAGCAAAGGGACAGGGGGATACAATGAGCAGTTCTTC.